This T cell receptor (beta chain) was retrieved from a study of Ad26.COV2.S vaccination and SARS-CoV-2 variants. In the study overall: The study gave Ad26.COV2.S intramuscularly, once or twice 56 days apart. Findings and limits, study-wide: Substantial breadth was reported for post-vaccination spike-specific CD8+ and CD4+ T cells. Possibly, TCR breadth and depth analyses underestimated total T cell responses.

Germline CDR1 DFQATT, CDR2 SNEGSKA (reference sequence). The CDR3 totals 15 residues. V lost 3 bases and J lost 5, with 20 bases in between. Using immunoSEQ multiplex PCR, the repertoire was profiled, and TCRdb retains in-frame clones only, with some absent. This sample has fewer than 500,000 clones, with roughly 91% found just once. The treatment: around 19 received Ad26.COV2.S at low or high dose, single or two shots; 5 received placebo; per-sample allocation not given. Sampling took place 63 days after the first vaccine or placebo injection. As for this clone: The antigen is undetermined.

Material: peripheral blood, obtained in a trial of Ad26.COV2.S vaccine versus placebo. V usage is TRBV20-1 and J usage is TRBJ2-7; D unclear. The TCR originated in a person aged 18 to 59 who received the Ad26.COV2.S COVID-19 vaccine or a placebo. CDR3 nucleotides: TGCAGTGCTAGTTTAGGTCGCTTATTGCTCGACGAGCAGTACTTC. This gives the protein CSASLGRLLLDEQYF.